A selection of T cell receptor beta chains follows, all from one sample in a study of T cell responses to AZD1222 COVID-19 vaccine. Generated by immunoSEQ multiplex PCR, the TCRdb table keeps only in-frame clones and is missing some. The data contain 55,000 to 60,000 clones, 85% to 90% of them singletons. The sequencing used peripheral blood, collected on day 0 of MenACWY control vaccination. These receptors all stem from an adult in good health. The CDR3 runs from the conserved cysteine through the conserved F or W. D genes are given only for firm matches. Rows may omit the clone size; those that give it use once, few, many or a size class.

j_call d_call clone_size cdr3_length v_call cdr3_nt cdr3_aa
TRBJ1-4 - - 14 TRBV28 TGTGCCAGCAGCCCCGTAACGGTGAATGAAAAACTGTTTTTT CASSPVTVNEKLFF
TRBJ2-5 - - 13 TRBV19 TGTGCCAGCGCCGGGGGCTACCAAGAGACCCAGTACTTC CASAGGYQETQYF
TRBJ2-2 TRBD1 - 15 TRBV19 TGTGCCAGTAGTAGGGCACAGGGGGCAAGCGGGGAGCTGTTTTTT CASSRAQGASGELFF
TRBJ1-6 - - 14 TRBV25-1 TGTGCCAGCGCTGCCGGCCCTCTTAATTCACCCCTCCACTTT CASAAGPLNSPLHF
TRBJ1-3 - - 16 TRBV7-6 TGTGCCAGCAGCTTATCTGCGGGACGCTCTGGAAACACCATATATTTT CASSLSAGRSGNTIYF
TRBJ1-1 - - 14 TRBV14 TGTGCCAGCAGCCAACTCGGCCGGCAGGCTGAAGCTTTCTTT CASSQLGRQAEAFF
TRBJ2-2 TRBD1 few 17 TRBV27 TGTGCCAGCAGTTTATCTAGTTACAGGGGGTCCACCGGGGAGCTGTTTTTT CASSLSSYRGSTGELFF
TRBJ1-1 TRBD1 few 18 TRBV27 TGTGCCAGCAGTTTATTAGGGGGGGCGCGGACAGGGGATACTGAAGCTTTCTTT CASSLLGGARTGDTEAFF
TRBJ2-5 - - 14 TRBV9 TGTGCCAGCAGCGTAGCTGGGGGGAAAGAGACCCAGTACTTC CASSVAGGKETQYF
TRBJ1-2 - - 15 TRBV11-2 TGTGCCAGCAGCTCTGGACTCCCTTTACTCTATGGCTACACCTTC CASSSGLPLLYGYTF
TRBJ2-7 - - 15 TRBV11-3 TGTGCCAGCAGCTTACGGCATAACGGCCCCTACGAGCAGTACTTC CASSLRHNGPYEQYF
TRBJ1-5 TRBD1 - 13 TRBV28 TGTGCCAGCAGTTCGGACAGGCGACAGCCCCAGCATTTT CASSSDRRQPQHF
TRBJ1-2 - few 15 TRBV3-1/TRBV3-2 TGTGCCAGCAGCCAAGATCAGACAGCCAACTATGGCTACACCTTC CASSQDQTANYGYTF
TRBJ1-6 - - 17 TRBV19 TGTGCCAGTAGTATCTATGCAGGAAGCTCCTATAATTCACCCCTCCACTTT CASSIYAGSSYNSPLHF
TRBJ2-5 TRBD2 once 16 TRBV7-7 TGTGCTAGCAGCTTAAGGGGCGGGAGTAGGCAAGAGACCCAGTACTTC CASSLRGGSRQETQYF
TRBJ1-3 - few 16 TRBV5-4 TGTGCCAGCAGCCCTAGACCCCCCGGGAGTGGAAACACCATATATTTT CASSPRPPGSGNTIYF